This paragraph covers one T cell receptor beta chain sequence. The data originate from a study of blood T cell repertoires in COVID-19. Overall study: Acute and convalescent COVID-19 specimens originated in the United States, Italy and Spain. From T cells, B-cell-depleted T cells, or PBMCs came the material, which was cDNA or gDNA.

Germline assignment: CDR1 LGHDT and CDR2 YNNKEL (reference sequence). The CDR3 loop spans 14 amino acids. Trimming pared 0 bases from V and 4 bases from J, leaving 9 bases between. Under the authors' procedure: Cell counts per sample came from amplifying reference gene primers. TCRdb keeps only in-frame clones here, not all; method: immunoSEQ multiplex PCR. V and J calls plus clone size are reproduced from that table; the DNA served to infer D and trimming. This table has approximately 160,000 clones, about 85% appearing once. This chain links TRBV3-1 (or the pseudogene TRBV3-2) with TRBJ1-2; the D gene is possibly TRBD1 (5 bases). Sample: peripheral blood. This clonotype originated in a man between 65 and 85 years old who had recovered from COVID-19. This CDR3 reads CASSQDTGSYGYTF. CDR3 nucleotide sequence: TGTGCCAGCAGCCAAGATACAGGAAGCTATGGCTACACCTTC.